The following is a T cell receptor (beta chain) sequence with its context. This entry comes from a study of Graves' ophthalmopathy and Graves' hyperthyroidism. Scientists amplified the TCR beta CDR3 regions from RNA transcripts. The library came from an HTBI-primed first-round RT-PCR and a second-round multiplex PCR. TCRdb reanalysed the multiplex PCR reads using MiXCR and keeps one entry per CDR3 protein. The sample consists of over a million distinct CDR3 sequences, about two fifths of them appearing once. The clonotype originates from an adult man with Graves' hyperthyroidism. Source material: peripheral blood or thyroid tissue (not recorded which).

CDR3 bases: TGTGCCACCAAGCGAACCGGGGAGCTGTTTTTT. This translates into CATKRTGELFF. The chain links TRBV15 to TRBJ2-2; D is ambiguous. The CDR3 runs to 11 residues. Trimming left V 7 bases short and J 5 bases short, with 5 bases between. Per the germline V gene, CDR1 is LNHNV and CDR2 is YYDKDF (reference sequence).